This TCR beta chain is drawn from a study of blood T cell repertoires in COVID-19. Study background: Symptom resolution, clearance, or two negative PCRs marked the recovered donors of Cohort 3. PBMCs, B-cell-depleted T cells, or T cells provided the cDNA or gDNA that made up the material.

TCRdb's copy holds only in-frame clones and misses some; the assay was immunoSEQ multiplex PCR. The sample contains 200,000 to 250,000 clones, about 86% of which appear only once. The CDR3 has 18 residues. Losses at the gene ends were 3 bases for V and 2 bases for J; bases not matched to a gene: 11. Germline-derived CDR1 and CDR2 are LGHNA and YNFKEQ. The V call is TRBV4-2, the J call TRBJ2-3; 10 bases match TRBD2. This receptor was obtained from a woman in her 50s in a cohort exposed to, infected with or recovered from COVID-19 (not recorded which). Sequenced: PBMCs or T cells enriched from blood (not recorded which). The CDR3 reads CASSHTTRLAGLTDTQYF. The DNA of the CDR3 is TGTGCCAGCAGCCACACCACGCGACTAGCGGGCCTCACAGATACGCAGTATTTT.